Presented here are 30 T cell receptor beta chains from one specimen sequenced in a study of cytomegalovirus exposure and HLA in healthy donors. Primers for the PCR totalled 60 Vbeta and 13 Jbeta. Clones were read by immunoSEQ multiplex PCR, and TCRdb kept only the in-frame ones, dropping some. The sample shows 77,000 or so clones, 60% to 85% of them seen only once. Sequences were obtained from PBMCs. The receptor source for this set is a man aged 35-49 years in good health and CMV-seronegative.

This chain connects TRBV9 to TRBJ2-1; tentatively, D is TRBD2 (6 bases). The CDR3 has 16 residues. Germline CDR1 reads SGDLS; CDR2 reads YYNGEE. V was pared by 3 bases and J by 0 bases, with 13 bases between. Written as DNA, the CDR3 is TGTGCCAGCAGCGCCGTCCGGGGGAGCTCCTACAATGAGCAGTTCTTC. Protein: CASSAVRGSSYNEQFF.

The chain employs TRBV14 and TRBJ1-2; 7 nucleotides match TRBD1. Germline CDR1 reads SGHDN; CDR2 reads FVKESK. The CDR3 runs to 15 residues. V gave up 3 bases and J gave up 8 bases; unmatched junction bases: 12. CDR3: CASSHLAEGADGYTF. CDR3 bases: TGTGCCAGCAGCCACTTAGCGGAGGGGGCTGACGGCTACACCTTC.

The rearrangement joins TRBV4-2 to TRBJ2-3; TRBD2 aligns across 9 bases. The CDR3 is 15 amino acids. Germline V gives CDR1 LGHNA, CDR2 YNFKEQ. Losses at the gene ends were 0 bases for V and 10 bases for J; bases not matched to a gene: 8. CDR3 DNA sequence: TGTGCCAGCAGCCAAGAACCTAGCGGGAACCGGGCGCAGTATTTT. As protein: CASSQEPSGNRAQYF.

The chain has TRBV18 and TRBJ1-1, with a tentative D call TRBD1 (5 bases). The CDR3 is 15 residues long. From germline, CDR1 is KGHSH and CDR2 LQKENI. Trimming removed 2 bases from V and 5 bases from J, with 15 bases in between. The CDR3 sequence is CASSPGIAGGTEAFF. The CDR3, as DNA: TGTGCCAGCTCACCAGGGATAGCGGGGGGGACTGAAGCTTTCTTT.

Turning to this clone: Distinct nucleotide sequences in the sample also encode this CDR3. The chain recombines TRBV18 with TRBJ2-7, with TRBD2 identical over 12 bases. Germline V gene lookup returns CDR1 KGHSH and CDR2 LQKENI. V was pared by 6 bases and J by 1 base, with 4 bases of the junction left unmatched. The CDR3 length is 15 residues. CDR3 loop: CASSPGLAGSYEQYF. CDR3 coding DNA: TGTGCCAGCTCTCCCGGACTAGCGGGATCCTACGAGCAGTACTTC.

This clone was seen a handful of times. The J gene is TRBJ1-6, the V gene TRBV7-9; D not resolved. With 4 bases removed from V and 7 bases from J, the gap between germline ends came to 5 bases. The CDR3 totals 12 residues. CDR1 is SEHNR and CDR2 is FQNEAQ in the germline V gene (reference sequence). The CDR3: CASSYMNSPLHF. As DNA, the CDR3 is TGTGCCAGCAGCTATATGAATTCACCCCTCCACTTT.

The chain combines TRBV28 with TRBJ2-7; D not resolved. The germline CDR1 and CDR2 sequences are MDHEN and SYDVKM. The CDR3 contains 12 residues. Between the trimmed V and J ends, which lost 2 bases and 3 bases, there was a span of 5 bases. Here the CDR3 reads CASSLAGYEQYF. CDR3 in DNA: TGTGCCAGCAGTTTAGCAGGCTACGAGCAGTACTTC.

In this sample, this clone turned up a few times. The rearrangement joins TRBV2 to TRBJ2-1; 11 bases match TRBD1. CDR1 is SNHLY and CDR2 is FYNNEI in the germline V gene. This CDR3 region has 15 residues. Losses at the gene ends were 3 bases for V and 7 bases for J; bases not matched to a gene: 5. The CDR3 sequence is CASSDGTGGSNEQFF. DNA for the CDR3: TGTGCCAGCAGTGATGGGACAGGGGGGTCTAATGAGCAGTTCTTC.

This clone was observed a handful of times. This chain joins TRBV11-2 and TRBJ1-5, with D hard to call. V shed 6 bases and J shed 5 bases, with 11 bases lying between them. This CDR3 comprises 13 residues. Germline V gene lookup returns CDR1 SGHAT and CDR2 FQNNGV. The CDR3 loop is CASRGLADQPQHF. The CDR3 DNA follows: TGTGCCAGCAGGGGCCTAGCCGATCAGCCCCAGCATTTT. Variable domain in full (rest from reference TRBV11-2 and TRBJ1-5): EAGVAQSPRYKIIEKRQSVAFWCNPISGHATLYWYQQILGQGPKLLIQFQNNGVVDDSQLPKDRFSAERLKGVDSTLKIQPAKLEDSAVYLCASRGLADQPQHFGDGTRLSIL.

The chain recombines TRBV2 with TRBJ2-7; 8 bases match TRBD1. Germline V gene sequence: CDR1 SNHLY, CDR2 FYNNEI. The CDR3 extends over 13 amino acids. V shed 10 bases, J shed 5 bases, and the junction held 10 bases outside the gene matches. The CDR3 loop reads CATTGGRDNEQYF. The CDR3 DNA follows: TGTGCCACCACAGGGGGTCGCGATAACGAGCAGTACTTC.

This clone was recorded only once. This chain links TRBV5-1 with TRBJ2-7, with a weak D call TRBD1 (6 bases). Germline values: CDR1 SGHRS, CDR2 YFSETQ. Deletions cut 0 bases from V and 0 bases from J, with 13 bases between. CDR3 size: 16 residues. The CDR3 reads CASSLAGLTGSYEQYF. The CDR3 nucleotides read TGCGCCAGCAGCTTGGCCGGACTGACAGGCTCCTACGAGCAGTACTTC.

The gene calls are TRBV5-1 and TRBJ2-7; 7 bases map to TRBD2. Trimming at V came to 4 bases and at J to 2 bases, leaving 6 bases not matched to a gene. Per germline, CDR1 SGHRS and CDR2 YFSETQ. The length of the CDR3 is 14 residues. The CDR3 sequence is CASSMGSGPYEQYF. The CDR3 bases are TGCGCCAGCAGCATGGGTAGCGGGCCCTACGAGCAGTACTTC. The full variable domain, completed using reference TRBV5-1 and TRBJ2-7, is KAGVTQTPRYLIKTRGQQVTLSCSPISGHRSVSWYQQTPGQGLQFLFEYFSETQRNKGNFPGRFSGRQFSNSRSEMNVSTLELGDSALYLCASSMGSGPYEQYFGPGTRLTVT.

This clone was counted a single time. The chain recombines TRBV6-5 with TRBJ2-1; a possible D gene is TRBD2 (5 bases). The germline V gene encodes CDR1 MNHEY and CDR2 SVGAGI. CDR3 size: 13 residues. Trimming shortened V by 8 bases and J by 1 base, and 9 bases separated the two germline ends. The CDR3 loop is CASGSSSYNEQFF. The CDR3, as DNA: TGTGCCAGCGGGAGTTCATCCTACAATGAGCAGTTCTTC.

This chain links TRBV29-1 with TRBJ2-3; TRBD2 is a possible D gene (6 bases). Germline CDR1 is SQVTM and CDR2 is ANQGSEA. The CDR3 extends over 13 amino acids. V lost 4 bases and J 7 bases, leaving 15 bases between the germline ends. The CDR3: CSVGGRGIYTQYF. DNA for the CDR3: TGCAGCGTTGGTGGGCGGGGAATTTATACGCAGTATTTT.

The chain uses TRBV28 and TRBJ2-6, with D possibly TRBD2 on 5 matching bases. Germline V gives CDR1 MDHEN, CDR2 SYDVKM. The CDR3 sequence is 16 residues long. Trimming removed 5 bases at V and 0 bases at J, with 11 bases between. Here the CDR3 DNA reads TGTGCCAGCAGTCGGACTGTCAGCTCTGGGGCCAACGTCCTGACTTTC. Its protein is CASSRTVSSGANVLTF.

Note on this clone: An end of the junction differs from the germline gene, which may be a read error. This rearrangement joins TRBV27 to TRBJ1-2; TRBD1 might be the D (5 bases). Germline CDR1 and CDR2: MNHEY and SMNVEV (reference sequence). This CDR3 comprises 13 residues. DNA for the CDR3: TGTGCCAGCAGTTTAACGGGCGGGGCCGGATTAGCCTTC. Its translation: CASSLTGGAGLAF.

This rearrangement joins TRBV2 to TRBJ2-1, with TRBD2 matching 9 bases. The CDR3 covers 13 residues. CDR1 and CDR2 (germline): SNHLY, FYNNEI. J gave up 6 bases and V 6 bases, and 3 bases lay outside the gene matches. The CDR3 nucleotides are TGTGCCAGCAGGGGACTAGCAGTCAATGAGCAGTTCTTC. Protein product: CASRGLAVNEQFF.

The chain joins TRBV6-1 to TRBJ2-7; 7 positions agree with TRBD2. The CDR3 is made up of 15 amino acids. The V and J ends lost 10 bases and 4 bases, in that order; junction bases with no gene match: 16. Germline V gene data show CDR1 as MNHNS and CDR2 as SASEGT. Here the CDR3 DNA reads TGTGCCATTGGGAGGGCCGGGACTCGCTGGTACGAGCAGTACTTC. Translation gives CAIGRAGTRWYEQYF.

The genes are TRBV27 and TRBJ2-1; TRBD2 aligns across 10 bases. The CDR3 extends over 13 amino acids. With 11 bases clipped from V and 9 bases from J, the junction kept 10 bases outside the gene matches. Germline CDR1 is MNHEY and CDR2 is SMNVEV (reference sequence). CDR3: CAVKGSGRSEQFF. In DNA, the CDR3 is TGTGCCGTCAAGGGTAGCGGGAGGAGTGAGCAGTTCTTC.

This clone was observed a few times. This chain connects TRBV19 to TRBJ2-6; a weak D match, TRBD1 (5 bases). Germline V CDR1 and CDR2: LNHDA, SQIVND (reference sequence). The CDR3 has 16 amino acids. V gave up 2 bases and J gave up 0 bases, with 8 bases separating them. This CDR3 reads CASSISGISGANVLTF. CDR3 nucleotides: TGTGCCAGTAGTATATCAGGGATCTCTGGGGCCAACGTCCTGACTTTC.

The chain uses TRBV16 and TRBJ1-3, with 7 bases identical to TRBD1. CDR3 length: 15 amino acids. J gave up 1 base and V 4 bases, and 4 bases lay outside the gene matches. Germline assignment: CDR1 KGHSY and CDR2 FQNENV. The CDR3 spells CASSRDSSSGNTIYF. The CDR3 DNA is TGTGCCAGCAGCCGGGACAGCTCATCTGGAAACACCATATATTTT.

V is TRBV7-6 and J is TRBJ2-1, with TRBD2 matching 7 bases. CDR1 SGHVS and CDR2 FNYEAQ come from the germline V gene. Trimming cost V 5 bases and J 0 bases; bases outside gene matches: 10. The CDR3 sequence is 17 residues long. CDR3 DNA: TGTGCCAGCAGCGCCCAACTAGCGCAGAGCTCCTACAATGAGCAGTTCTTC. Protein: CASSAQLAQSSYNEQFF.

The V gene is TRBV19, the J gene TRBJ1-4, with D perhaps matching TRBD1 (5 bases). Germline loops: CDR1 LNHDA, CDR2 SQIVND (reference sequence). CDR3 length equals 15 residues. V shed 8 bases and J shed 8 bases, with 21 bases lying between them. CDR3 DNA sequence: TGTGCCAGTTCTCTTAGTCGGCAGGGACTCGAAAAACTGTTTTTT. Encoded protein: CASSLSRQGLEKLFF.

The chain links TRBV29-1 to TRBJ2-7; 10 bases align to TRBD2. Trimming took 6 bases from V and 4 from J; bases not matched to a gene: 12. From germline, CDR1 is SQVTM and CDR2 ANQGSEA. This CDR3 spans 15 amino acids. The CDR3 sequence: CSVAKRTSGMYEQYF. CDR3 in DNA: TGCAGCGTCGCGAAACGGACTAGCGGAATGTACGAGCAGTACTTC.

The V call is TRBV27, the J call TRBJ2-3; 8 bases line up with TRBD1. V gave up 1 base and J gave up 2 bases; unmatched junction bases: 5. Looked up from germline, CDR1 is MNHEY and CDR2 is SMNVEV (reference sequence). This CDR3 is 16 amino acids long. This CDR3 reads CASSLYGTGITDTQYF. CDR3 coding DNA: TGTGCCAGCAGTTTATATGGGACAGGTATCACAGATACGCAGTATTTT.

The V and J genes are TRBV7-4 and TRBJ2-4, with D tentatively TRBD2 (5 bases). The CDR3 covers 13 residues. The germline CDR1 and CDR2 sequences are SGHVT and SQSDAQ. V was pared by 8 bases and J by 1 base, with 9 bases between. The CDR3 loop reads CASCRGAKNIQYF. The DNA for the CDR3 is TGTGCCAGCTGCCGAGGGGCCAAAAACATTCAGTACTTC.

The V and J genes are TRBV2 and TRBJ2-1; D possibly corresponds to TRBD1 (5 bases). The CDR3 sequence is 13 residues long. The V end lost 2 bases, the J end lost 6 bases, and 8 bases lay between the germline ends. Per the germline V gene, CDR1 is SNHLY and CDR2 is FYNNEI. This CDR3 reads CASSEPTGNEQFF. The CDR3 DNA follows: TGTGCCAGCAGTGAACCAACAGGCAATGAGCAGTTCTTC. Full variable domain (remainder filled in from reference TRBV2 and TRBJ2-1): EPEVTQTPSHQVTQMGQEVILRCVPISNHLYFYWYRQILGQKVEFLVSFYNNEISEKSEIFDDQFSVERPDGSNFTLKIRSTKLEDSAMYFCASSEPTGNEQFFGPGTRLTVL.

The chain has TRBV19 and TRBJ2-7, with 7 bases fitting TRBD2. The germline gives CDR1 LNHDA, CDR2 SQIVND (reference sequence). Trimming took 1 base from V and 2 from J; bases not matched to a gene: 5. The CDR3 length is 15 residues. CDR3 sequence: CASSIGAGLTYEQYF. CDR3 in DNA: TGTGCCAGTAGTATAGGAGCGGGACTAACCTACGAGCAGTACTTC.

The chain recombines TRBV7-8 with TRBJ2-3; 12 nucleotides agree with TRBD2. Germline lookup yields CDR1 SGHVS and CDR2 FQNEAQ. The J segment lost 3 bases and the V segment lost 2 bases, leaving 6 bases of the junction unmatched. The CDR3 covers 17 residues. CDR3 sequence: CASSLTSGRSVTDTQYF. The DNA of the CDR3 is TGTGCCAGCAGCTTAACTAGCGGGAGGTCGGTAACAGATACGCAGTATTTT.

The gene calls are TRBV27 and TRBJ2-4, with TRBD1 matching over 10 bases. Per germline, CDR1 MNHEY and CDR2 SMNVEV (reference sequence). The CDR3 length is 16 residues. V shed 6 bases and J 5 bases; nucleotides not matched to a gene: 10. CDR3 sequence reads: CASSQDRGRPQNIQYF. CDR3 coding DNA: TGTGCCAGCAGCCAAGACAGGGGGCGACCTCAAAACATTCAGTACTTC.